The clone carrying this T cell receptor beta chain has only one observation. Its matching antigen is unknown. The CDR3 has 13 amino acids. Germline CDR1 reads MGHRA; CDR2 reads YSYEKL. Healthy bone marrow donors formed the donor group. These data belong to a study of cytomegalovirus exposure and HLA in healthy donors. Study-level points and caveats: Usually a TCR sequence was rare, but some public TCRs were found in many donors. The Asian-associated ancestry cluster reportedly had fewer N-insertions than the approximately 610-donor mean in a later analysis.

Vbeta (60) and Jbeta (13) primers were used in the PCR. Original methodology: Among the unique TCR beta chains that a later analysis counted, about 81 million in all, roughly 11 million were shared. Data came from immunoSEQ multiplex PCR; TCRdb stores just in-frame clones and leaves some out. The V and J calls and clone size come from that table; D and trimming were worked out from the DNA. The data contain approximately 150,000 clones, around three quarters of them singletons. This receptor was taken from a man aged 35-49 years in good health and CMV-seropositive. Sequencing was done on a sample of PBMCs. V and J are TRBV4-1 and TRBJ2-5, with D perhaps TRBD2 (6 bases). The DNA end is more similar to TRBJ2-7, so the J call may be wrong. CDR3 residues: CASSRGVSYEQYF. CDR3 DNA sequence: TGCGCCAGCAGTCGCGGGGTTTCCTACGAGCAGTACTTC.